The 23 T cell receptor beta chains in this list originate from one sample, sequenced in a study of neurological immune-mediated disorders. Each CDR3 protein is one row after TCRdb ran MiXCR on the 5' RACE reads. The repertoire holds around 53,000 distinct CDR3 sequences, with 4.2% as singletons. The sample consisted of PBMCs. These receptors were obtained from a man aged 50 to 60 with multiple sclerosis.

At least ten counts were recorded for this clonotype. A junction end diverges from the germline sequence, so it may reflect a read error. The V call is TRBV12-3 or TRBV12-4, the J call TRBJ2-7, with TRBD1 as a possible D gene (6 bases). CDR3 length: 14 residues. The CDR3 sequence: CASRIRMSGTTPGF. CDR3 nucleotides: TGTGCCAGCAGAATTCGTATGTCGGGGACAACGCCAGGTTTC.

This clonotype was counted many times. The chain is built from TRBV15 and TRBJ1-2; TRBD1 matches 10 bases. The CDR3 contains 14 residues. Per germline, CDR1 LNHNV and CDR2 YYDKDF (reference sequence). The junction had 8 bases not matched to a gene; V was cut back by 5 bases and J by 8 bases. This CDR3 is CATSSTGQGSGYTF. CDR3 coding DNA: TGTGCCACCAGCTCGACGGGACAGGGGTCGGGCTACACCTTC.

This clonotype has only a few counts. An end of the junction does not agree with germline; a read error may underlie this. This chain uses TRBV6-5 with TRBJ1-5; no definite D call. This CDR3 spans 13 amino acids. Per the germline V gene, CDR1 is MNHEY and CDR2 is SVGAGI. The CDR3 region has the DNA TGTGCCAGCAGGCAGAATAGCAATCAGCCCCAGAATTTT. Residues: CASRQNSNQPQNF.

By sample share, this clonotype is medium-sized. The genes are TRBV15 and TRBJ2-3; 7 bases are shared with TRBD1. The V gene's germline CDR1 is LNHNV and CDR2 YYDKDF (reference sequence). The CDR3 sequence is 14 residues long. Trimming removed 7 bases from V and 2 bases from J; junction bases left unmatched: 6. The CDR3, as DNA: TGTGCCACCACCCGGACAGGCATCACAGATACGCAGTATTTT. Its translation is CATTRTGITDTQYF.

The chain is built from TRBV4-1 and TRBJ2-7; TRBD1 matches at 10 bases. This CDR3 has 16 residues. V gave up 4 bases and J gave up 3 bases; unmatched junction bases: 9. Looked up from germline, CDR1 is MGHRA and CDR2 is YSYEKL. The CDR3 coding sequence is TGCGCCAGCAGCCCAGAGCGGACAGGGGGTTTCTACGAGCAGTACTTC. Protein product: CASSPERTGGFYEQYF.

V is TRBV5-1 and J is TRBJ2-7; possibly TRBD1 for D (6 bases). Germline CDR1 and CDR2: SGHRS and YFSETQ. The CDR3 extends over 15 amino acids. The V end was cut by 4 bases, the J end by 0 bases, with 14 bases between. The CDR3 DNA reads as TGCGCCAGCAGCGCACCGGGACACGTCTCCTACGAGCAGTACTTC. The encoded protein is CASSAPGHVSYEQYF.

This clonotype was counted ten times or more. The V call is TRBV20-1, the J call TRBJ1-1; D is undetermined. Germline V gives CDR1 DFQATT, CDR2 SNEGSKA (reference sequence). The CDR3 is 13 residues long. The ends were cut back, 2 bases at V and 2 bases at J, with 9 bases in the middle. The CDR3 DNA reads TGCAGTGCTAGACCCCAGACCAACACTGAAGCTTTCTTT. Its protein is CSARPQTNTEAFF.

At least ten counts were recorded for this clonotype. The chain recombines TRBV5-1 with TRBJ1-1; weak D call: TRBD1 (6 bases). The V gene lost 5 bases and the J gene lost 4 bases, with 15 bases spanning the gap. This CDR3 has 14 residues. Germline CDR1 and CDR2: SGHRS and YFSETQ. The CDR3 region is CASSYLRGSTEAFF. Here the CDR3 DNA reads TGCGCCAGCAGTTATCTCAGGGGTAGCACTGAAGCTTTCTTT. The full variable domain, completed using reference TRBV5-1 and TRBJ1-1, is KAGVTQTPRYLIKTRGQQVTLSCSPISGHRSVSWYQQTPGQGLQFLFEYFSETQRNKGNFPGRFSGRQFSNSRSEMNVSTLELGDSALYLCASSYLRGSTEAFFGQGTRLTVV.

This clonotype has ten or more counts. The chain employs TRBV28 and TRBJ1-2; D is possibly TRBD1 (5 bases). The CDR3 runs to 12 residues. Germline values: CDR1 MDHEN, CDR2 SYDVKM. V lost 6 bases, J lost 2 bases, and 7 bases lay in between. CDR3 amino acids: CASRGGNYGYTF. CDR3 DNA: TGTGCCAGCAGGGGGGGAAACTATGGCTACACCTTC.

This clonotype has a count of ten or more. The V call is TRBV5-1, the J call TRBJ1-1, with D hard to call. The CDR3 is 13 amino acids. CDR1 and CDR2 from the germline V gene are SGHRS and YFSETQ. V lost 0 bases to trimming and J lost 2 bases, with 5 bases between them. CDR3 nucleotides: TGCGCCAGCAGCTTGGAACTTAACACTGAAGCTTTCTTT. Translating gives CASSLELNTEAFF.

This clonotype has ten or more counts. The chain combines TRBV12-3 or TRBV12-4 with TRBJ2-2; D is possibly TRBD1 (6 bases). This CDR3 is built from 16 residues. Trimming removed 8 bases at V and 7 bases at J, with 23 bases between. The CDR3 region has the DNA TGTGCCAGCGGCCCGCTTGGTGAGGGGGTGCTCGGGGAGCTGTTTTTT. Translated, it gives CASGPLGEGVLGELFF.

This clonotype has more than one count but fewer than ten. Possible read error: a much larger clone is one base away. The V gene is TRBV28, the J gene TRBJ2-1, with 9 bases matching TRBD1. This CDR3 region has 17 residues. The V segment lost 6 bases and the J segment 7 bases; nucleotides outside the gene matches: 16. In germline, CDR1 is MDHEN, CDR2 SYDVKM. The CDR3 is CASSRGDRVTTDNEQFF. The CDR3 DNA reads TGTGCCAGCAGCCGGGGGGACAGGGTGACAACTGATAATGAGCAGTTCTTC.

The V gene is TRBV28, the J gene TRBJ2-7; D possibly corresponds to TRBD1 (6 bases). The V end lost 5 bases, the J end lost 3 bases, and 11 bases lay between the germline ends. CDR1 and CDR2 from the germline V gene are MDHEN and SYDVKM. The CDR3 extends over 13 amino acids. CDR3 region: CASSPGTIYEQYF. CDR3 coding DNA: TGTGCCAGCAGTCCCGGGACAATCTACGAGCAGTACTTC.

In its sample, this clonotype was seen many times. The rearrangement joins TRBV14 to TRBJ2-1, with D perhaps being TRBD1 or TRBD2 (5 bases each). The CDR3 has 15 residues. Germline assignment: CDR1 SGHDN and CDR2 FVKESK. V lost 0 bases, J lost 5 bases, and 11 bases lay in between. DNA of the CDR3: TGTGCCAGCAGCCAAGAGAGGGGAACTGACAATGAGCAGTTCTTC. This sequence encodes CASSQERGTDNEQFF.

This clonotype was detected many times. In DNA, the CDR3 is TGCAGTGCTAGGACCGGACAGTCGTTCTACGAGCAGTACTTC. It codes for CSARTGQSFYEQYF. V is TRBV20-1 and J is TRBJ2-7; D is perhaps TRBD1 (6 bases). Germline CDR1 is DFQATT and CDR2 is SNEGSKA (reference sequence). There are 14 residues in the CDR3. The V and J ends lost 3 bases and 3 bases respectively, with 15 bases between them.

The table lists this clonotype with a few counts. Being one base from a much bigger clone, this may be a read error. The rearrangement joins TRBV28 to TRBJ2-7, with D hard to call. CDR3 length: 13 residues. Germline V gene data show CDR1 as MDHEN and CDR2 as SYDVKM. V lost 3 bases to trimming and J lost 2 bases, with 8 bases between them. CDR3 DNA: TGTGCCAGCAGTTTCGAAGGAACCTACGAGCAGTACTTC. It translates to CASSFEGTYEQYF.

This clonotype was counted many times. V usage is TRBV29-1 and J usage is TRBJ1-4; D gene ambiguous. CDR3 length: 13 amino acids. Between the trimmed V and J ends, which lost 4 bases and 1 base, there was a span of 7 bases. The germline CDR1 and CDR2 sequences are SQVTM and ANQGSEA. The CDR3 DNA is TGCAGCGTTGGTACCCTAACTAATGAAAAACTGTTTTTT. Translating gives CSVGTLTNEKLFF.

This clonotype was seen many times. V gene TRBV4-1 combines with J gene TRBJ2-5; TRBD2 matches at 7 bases. CDR1 and CDR2 (germline): MGHRA, YSYEKL. V was pared by 0 bases and J by 3 bases, with 13 bases of the junction left unmatched. This CDR3 contains 18 residues. The CDR3 is CASSQDRLRREKKETQYF. The CDR3 nucleotides are TGCGCCAGCAGCCAAGATCGGCTAAGGCGGGAGAAAAAAGAGACCCAGTACTTC.

The chain links TRBV4-2 to TRBJ2-1; TRBD1 agrees at 10 bases. The CDR3 is made up of 16 amino acids. Trimming removed 4 bases from V and 4 bases from J; junction bases left unmatched: 7. Germline V gene lookup returns CDR1 LGHNA and CDR2 YNFKEQ. The chain's CDR3 is CASSPGGQGEYNEQFF. Here the CDR3 DNA reads TGTGCCAGCAGCCCCGGAGGACAGGGGGAATACAATGAGCAGTTCTTC.

This clonotype was picked up many times. V and J are TRBV5-1 and TRBJ1-2; no definite D call. This CDR3 has 13 residues. Trimming took 3 bases from V and 6 from J, leaving 12 bases between them. The V gene's germline CDR1 is SGHRS and CDR2 YFSETQ. In DNA, the CDR3 is TGCGCCAGCAGCTCCACCCGCGGAGATGGCTACACCTTC. Encoded protein: CASSSTRGDGYTF.

The sample holds many counts of this clonotype. This sequence joins TRBV6-5 and TRBJ1-1; no firm D call. V lost 0 bases and J lost 3, with 11 bases in between. This CDR3 has 15 residues. Germline V gives CDR1 MNHEY, CDR2 SVGAGI. In DNA, the CDR3 is TGTGCCAGCAGTTACTCGGCCCCTCGGGACACTGAAGCTTTCTTT. Protein: CASSYSAPRDTEAFF.

The sample holds many counts of this clonotype. This chain connects TRBV4-1 to TRBJ2-6; D uncertain. CDR1 and CDR2 (germline): MGHRA, YSYEKL. Trimming left V 1 base short and J 4 bases short, with 17 bases between. This CDR3 is 18 amino acids long. The CDR3 DNA sequence: TGCGCCAGCAGCCAAGTCCCAGCCACGGCTTTAGGGGCCAACGTCCTGACTTTC. Amino acid sequence: CASSQVPATALGANVLTF.

The rearrangement links TRBV24-1 to TRBJ2-1; TRBD2 aligns across 7 bases. CDR1 is KGHDR, CDR2 SFDVKD, per germline. This CDR3 spans 16 amino acids. J gave up 0 bases and V 2 bases, and 3 bases lay outside the gene matches. In DNA, the CDR3 is TGTGCCACCAGTGATTATGGGACTAACTCCTACAATGAGCAGTTCTTC. Amino acid sequence: CATSDYGTNSYNEQFF.